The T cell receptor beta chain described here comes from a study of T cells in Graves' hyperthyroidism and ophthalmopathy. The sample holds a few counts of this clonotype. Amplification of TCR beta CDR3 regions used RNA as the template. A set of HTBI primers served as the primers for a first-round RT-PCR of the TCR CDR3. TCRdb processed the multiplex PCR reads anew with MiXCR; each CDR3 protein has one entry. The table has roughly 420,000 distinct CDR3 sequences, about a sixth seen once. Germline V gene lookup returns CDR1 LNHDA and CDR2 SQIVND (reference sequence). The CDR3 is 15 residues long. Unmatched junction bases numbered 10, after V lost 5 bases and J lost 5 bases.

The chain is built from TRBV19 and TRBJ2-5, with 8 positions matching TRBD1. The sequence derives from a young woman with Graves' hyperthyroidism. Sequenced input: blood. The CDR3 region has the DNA TGTGCCAGTAGTGCCTGGACAGGGAGGTACGAGACCCAGTACTTC. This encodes CASSAWTGRYETQYF.